This T cell receptor (beta chain) was captured in a study of blood T cell repertoires in COVID-19 (TCRdb year 2020). Study-level background: Samples from collaborators originated in the United States, Italy and Spain and spanned both the acute and convalescent phases of COVID-19. The material from the prospective study consisted of cDNA or gDNA derived from T cells, B-cell-depleted T cells, or PBMCs. Subjects who had been exposed to COVID-19, were actively infected with it, or had recovered from it provided the deeply sampled blood TCRbeta repertoires that made up the dataset. The repertoires were released in a freely available public database meant as a resource for research on the immune response to SARS-CoV-2. Samples were obtained from the ongoing ImmuneRACE study (first 160 participants) and from about 1,300 subjects provided by 6 global collaborators. A de-identified subject ID, COVID-19 status, age in years and sex were almost always included in the sample metadata. HLA class I and class II types, where available, came from metadata supplied by the sample provider rather than from assay-based typing. The full study reports these points: The quantity of clinical and demographic metadata differed by source and by participant and was supplied without curation.

TCRbeta CDR3 regions were amplified from genomic DNA using the immunoSEQ Assay, a bias-controlled multiplex PCR. On the authors' methods: The number of nucleated cells in each sample was estimated by amplification of reference gene primers within the assay. To quantify the absolute abundance of each unique TCRbeta CDR3 rearrangement, sequence reads were collapsed and filtered. For each sample, productive Simpson clonality was calculated by taking the square root of Simpson's diversity index across productive rearrangements. Entries here come from immuneACCESS through TCRdb and include only in-frame sequences with V and J called. Some clones fail to appear in such tables; in the studies checked, an unresolved V gene covers under half of the shortfall, and the cause of the remainder is unknown. From that table come the V and J calls and clone size; the DNA was used to work out D and trimming. The sample table contains 44,000 or so clones; only one count was recorded for 70% to 90% of them. 8.5% to 10% of the sample comes from the top ten.

The germline V gene (reference sequence) provides CDR1 LNHDA and CDR2 SQIVND. V is pared back by 1 base and J by 0 bases, with 4 bases lying between the germline termini. The CDR3 numbers 15 residues from cysteine through phenylalanine. The entry retains the CDR3 DNA only, 45 bases that are in frame from base 1. Concerning this clone itself: This clone's antigen is unknown. No much larger clone exists at a distance of one base, and base qualities are not known.

Whole blood was collected in K2EDTA tubes by collaborating institutions according to the institutions' own protocols. For TCRbeta analysis, collaborators shipped samples in one of three forms: frozen whole blood, isolated PBMCs, or DNA extracted from either of those sample types. The TCR sequence derives from a human donor in a cohort sampled during active COVID-19. The chain uses TRBV19 and TRBJ2-6, with the identity of the D gene unclear. Source material: peripheral blood. The CDR3 protein is CASSIGSSGANVLTF. The DNA sequence reads TGTGCCAGTAGTATAGGGAGCTCTGGGGCCAACGTCCTGACTTTC.